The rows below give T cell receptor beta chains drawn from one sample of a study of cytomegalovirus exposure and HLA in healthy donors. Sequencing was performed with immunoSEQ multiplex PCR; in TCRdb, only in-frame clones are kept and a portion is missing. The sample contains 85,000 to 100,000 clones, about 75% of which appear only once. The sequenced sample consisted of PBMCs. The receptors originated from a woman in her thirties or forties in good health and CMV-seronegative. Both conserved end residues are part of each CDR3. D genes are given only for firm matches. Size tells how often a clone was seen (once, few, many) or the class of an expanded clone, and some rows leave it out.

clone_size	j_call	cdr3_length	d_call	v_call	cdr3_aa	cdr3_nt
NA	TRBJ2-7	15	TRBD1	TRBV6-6	CASSPRTGGQDEQYF	TGTGCCAGCAGTCCGAGGACAGGGGGTCAGGACGAGCAGTACTTC
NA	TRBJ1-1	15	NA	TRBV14	CASSQYIGGETEAFF	TGTGCCAGCAGCCAATATATCGGGGGAGAGACTGAAGCTTTCTTT
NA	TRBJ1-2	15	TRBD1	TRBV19	CASSRDRQFNYGYTF	TGTGCCAGTAGCCGGGACAGGCAATTTAACTATGGCTACACCTTC
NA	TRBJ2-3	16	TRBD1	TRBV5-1	CASSGDRVDRTDTQYF	TGCGCCAGCAGCGGAGACAGGGTAGATCGCACAGATACGCAGTATTTT
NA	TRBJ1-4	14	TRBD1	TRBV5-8	CASSGTGDSQKLFF	TGTGCCAGCAGCGGTACCGGGGACAGCCAAAAACTGTTTTTT
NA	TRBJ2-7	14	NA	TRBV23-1	CASSLDTPLYEQYF	TGCGCCAGCAGTCTCGATACCCCACTTTACGAGCAGTACTTC
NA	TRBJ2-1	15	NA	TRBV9	CASSAGTSTYNEQFF	TGTGCCAGCAGCGCCGGGACATCCACCTACAATGAGCAGTTCTTC
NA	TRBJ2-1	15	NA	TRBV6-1	CASSDTPWGGSEQFF	TGTGCCAGCAGTGATACTCCATGGGGGGGCAGTGAGCAGTTCTTC
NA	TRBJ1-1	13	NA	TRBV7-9	CASSGEMNTEAFF	TGTGCCAGCTCGGGGGAGATGAACACTGAAGCTTTCTTT
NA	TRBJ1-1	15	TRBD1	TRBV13	CASSLSGQKNTEAFF	TGTGCCAGCAGCTTGTCGGGACAGAAAAACACTGAAGCTTTCTTT
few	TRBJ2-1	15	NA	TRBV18	CASSPVTGLDNEQFF	TGTGCCAGCTCACCCGTCACAGGGCTGGACAATGAGCAGTTCTTC
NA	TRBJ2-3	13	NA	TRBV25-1	CASRHRVIDTQYF	TGTGCCAGCAGACACAGGGTTATCGATACGCAGTATTTT
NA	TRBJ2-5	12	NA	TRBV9	CASSVGGETQYF	TGTGCCAGCAGCGTAGGCGGGGAGACCCAGTACTTC
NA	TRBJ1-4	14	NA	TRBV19	CATKPSATNEKLFF	TGTGCCACAAAACCGAGTGCAACTAATGAAAAACTGTTTTTT
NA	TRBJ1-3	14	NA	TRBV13	CASSSLSPGNTIYF	TGTGCCAGCAGCTCCCTTAGTCCTGGAAACACCATATATTTT
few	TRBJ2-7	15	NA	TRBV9	CASSRNGAGPAEQYF	TGTGCCAGCAGTCGTAATGGCGCAGGGCCGGCCGAGCAGTACTTC
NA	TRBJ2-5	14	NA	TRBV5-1	CASSLGLEWKTQYF	TGCGCCAGCAGCTTGGGACTAGAGTGGAAGACCCAGTACTTC
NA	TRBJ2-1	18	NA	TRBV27	CASSPRRAGASPYNEQFF	TGTGCCAGCAGTCCCCGGAGGGCGGGGGCCTCACCCTACAATGAGCAGTTCTTC
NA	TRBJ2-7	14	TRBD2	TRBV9	CASSESGGGYEQYF	TGTGCCAGCAGCGAGAGCGGGGGGGGCTACGAGCAGTACTTC
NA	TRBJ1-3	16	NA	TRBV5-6	CASSLGAGNSGNTIYF	TGTGCCAGCAGCTTGGGCGCAGGCAACTCTGGAAACACCATATATTTT
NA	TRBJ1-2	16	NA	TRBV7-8	CASSLLLEEHFDGYTF	TGTGCCAGCAGCCTCCTCCTTGAGGAACACTTCGATGGCTACACCTTC
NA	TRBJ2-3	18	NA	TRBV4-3	CASSQEPLTATSTDTQYF	TGCGCCAGCAGCCAAGAGCCCTTGACAGCTACCAGCACAGATACGCAGTATTTT
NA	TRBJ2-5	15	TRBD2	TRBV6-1	CASNSGGAGGETQYF	TGTGCCAGCAATTCCGGGGGGGCCGGCGGGGAGACCCAGTACTTC
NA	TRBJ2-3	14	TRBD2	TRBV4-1	CASSGAGVGDTQYF	TGCGCCAGCAGCGGGGCGGGAGTGGGAGATACGCAGTATTTT
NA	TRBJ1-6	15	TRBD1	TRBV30	CAWRARTGTGSPLHF	TGTGCCTGGAGAGCCCGGACAGGGACGGGATCACCCCTCCACTTT
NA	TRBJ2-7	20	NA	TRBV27	CASAGKARLRGMISSYEQYF	TGTGCCAGCGCCGGCAAAGCAAGGCTTAGGGGTATGATTAGCTCCTACGAGCAGTACTTC
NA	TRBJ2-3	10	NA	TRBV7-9	CASSRGTQYF	TGTGCCAGCAGCCGGGGGACGCAGTATTTT
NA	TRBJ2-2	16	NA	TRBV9	CASSVALRTNTGELFF	TGTGCCAGCAGCGTAGCCTTGCGGACGAACACCGGGGAGCTGTTTTTT
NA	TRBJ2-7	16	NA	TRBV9	CASSVASSTNSYEQYF	TGTGCCAGCAGCGTAGCCTCGAGTACTAACTCCTACGAGCAGTACTTC
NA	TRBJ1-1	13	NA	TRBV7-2	CASSPRQGPEAFF	TGTGCCAGCAGCCCCCGCCAGGGCCCTGAAGCTTTCTTT
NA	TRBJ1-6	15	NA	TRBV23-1	CASSQNDSRNSPLHF	TGCGCCAGCAGTCAAAATGACAGTAGAAATTCACCCCTCCACTTT
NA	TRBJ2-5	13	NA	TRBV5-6	CASSLVEGETQYF	TGTGCCAGCAGCTTGGTGGAGGGAGAGACCCAGTACTTC
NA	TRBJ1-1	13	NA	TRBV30	CAWSPGGNTEAFF	TGTGCCTGGAGCCCGGGAGGGAACACTGAAGCTTTCTTT
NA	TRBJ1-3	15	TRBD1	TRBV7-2	CASSTRTGAGNTIYF	TGTGCCAGCAGCACGAGGACAGGGGCTGGAAACACCATATATTTT
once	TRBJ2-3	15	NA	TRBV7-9	CASSLYGGSTDTQYF	TGTGCCAGCAGCTTATACGGCGGGAGCACAGATACGCAGTATTTT
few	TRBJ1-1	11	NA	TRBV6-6	CASIMGGEAFF	TGTGCCAGCATCATGGGGGGTGAAGCTTTCTTT
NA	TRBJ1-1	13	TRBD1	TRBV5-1	CASSTGVNTEAFF	TGCGCCAGCTCAACAGGGGTGAACACTGAAGCTTTCTTT
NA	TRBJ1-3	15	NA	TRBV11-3	CASSLGGETGNTIYF	TGTGCCAGCAGCTTAGGTGGAGAGACTGGAAACACCATATATTTT